This T cell receptor (beta chain) was recorded in a study of OX40 agonist ivuxolimab in advanced cancers. For context, the study as a whole: Ivuxolimab was an agonistic, fully human IgG2 monoclonal antibody directed against OX40 (CD134), a costimulatory receptor. The monotherapy dose-escalation portion (N ≈ 52 patients) of the phase I ivuxolimab trial is reported in the paper. Among the 50 to 55 dose-escalation patients, around 20 had hepatocellular carcinoma, some 15 melanoma, 9 renal cell carcinoma and 9 head and neck cancer. A male proportion of around 81% and a mean age of approximately 60 years, ranging from roughly 20 to 80, were recorded for the dose-escalation cohort. Intravenous ivuxolimab was administered to patients every 2 weeks at six dose levels: 0.01, 0.1, 0.3, 1.5, 3 and 10 mg/kg. Patients were allowed to have had prior anti-PD-1, anti-PD-L1 or anti-CTLA-4 therapy, and 40% to 45% of the dose-escalation patients had previously received checkpoint inhibitors. Partial responses occurred in three dose-escalation patients, of whom one had hepatocellular carcinoma and two had cutaneous melanoma. The point of sequencing TCRbeta in the periphery was to test whether ivuxolimab changed TCR sequence diversity and drove clonal T-cell expansion. The paper as a whole reports these results and caveats: Low levels of normalized T-cell clonal expansion were also seen in some patients who did not respond. At doses of 0.1 to 3.0 mg/kg, clonal expansion of both CD4+ and CD8+ T cells in blood was seen between baseline and week 6. Which antigens the clonally expanded peripheral T cells were specific for was not determined. After ivuxolimab, more expanded clones were found on average in CD8+ T cells than in CD4+ T cells. Partial responders in the 0.1-3.0 mg/kg groups had among the lowest normalized peripheral clonal expansion, especially among CD8+ T cells.

The trial excluded patients who had a history of autoimmune disease or were on systemic immunosuppression. Peripheral blood for TCR sequencing was collected from all dose cohorts at baseline, on cycle 4 day 1, and on cycle 7 day 1. The samples were drawn from a first-in-human, open-label, multicenter phase I dose-escalation trial of ivuxolimab. Adults with locally advanced or metastatic melanoma, renal cell carcinoma, hepatocellular carcinoma or head and neck squamous cell carcinoma were enrolled in the trial. Before TCR sequencing, CD4+ and CD8+ T cells were separately sorted from peripheral blood. The V and J ends are trimmed by 1 base and 3 bases, leaving 7 bases between them. The CDR1 and CDR2 encoded by the germline V gene are LGHNA and YSLEER. Including the terminal cysteine and phenylalanine, the CDR3 comprises 13 residues. Kept here is only the CDR3 DNA, which spans 39 bases and is read in frame from base 1.

With regard to this clone: It has no known antigen specificity. It has no much larger one-base neighbor in the sample; base qualities were not kept.

To sequence the TCRbeta CDR3 region, genomic DNA was isolated from the sorted cells. TCRbeta CDR3 regions were sequenced using the immunoSEQ Assay. TCRdb holds this immuneACCESS table with in-frame rearrangements only. Some clones are missing; in checked studies, unresolved V genes explain under half, and the rest has no known cause. This sample has tens of thousands of clones in its table, and approximately 84% of those were observed once. The ten largest clones represent 26% of the sample. The chain employs TRBV4-3 and TRBJ2-7; no confident D gene assignment can be made. Sequenced here: CD4+ or CD8+ T cells sorted from blood, sampled in a trial of the OX40 agonist ivuxolimab. The TCR originated in an adult with an advanced solid tumor such as melanoma, head and neck, liver or kidney cancer. The nucleotide sequence is given as TGCGCCAGCAGCCAAGGGACCCACTACGAGCAGTACTTC. It translates as CASSQGTHYEQYF.